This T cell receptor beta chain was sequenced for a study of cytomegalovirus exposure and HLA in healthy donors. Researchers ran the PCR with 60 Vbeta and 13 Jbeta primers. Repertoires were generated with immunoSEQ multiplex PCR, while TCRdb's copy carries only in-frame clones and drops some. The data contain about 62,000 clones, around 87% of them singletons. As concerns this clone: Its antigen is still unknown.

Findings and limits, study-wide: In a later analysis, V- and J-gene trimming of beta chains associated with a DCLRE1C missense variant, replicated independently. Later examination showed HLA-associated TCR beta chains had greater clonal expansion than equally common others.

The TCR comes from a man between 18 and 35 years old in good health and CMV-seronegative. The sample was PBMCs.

This CDR3 reads CAISESPPTGVQPQHF. The CDR3 nucleotides are TGTGCCATCAGTGAGTCTCCCCCGACAGGGGTCCAGCCCCAGCATTTT. This chain uses TRBV10-3 with TRBJ1-5; the match to TRBD1 covers 8 bases. The CDR3 loop spans 16 amino acids. Germline CDR1 ENHRY, CDR2 SYGVKD. V lost 0 bases, J lost 7 bases, and 8 bases stayed unmatched.